This is a list of T cell receptor beta chains from one sample in a study of T cell responses to AZD1222 COVID-19 vaccine. The protocol was immunoSEQ multiplex PCR, while the TCRdb copy is restricted to in-frame clones and leaves out a portion. The sample lists tens of thousands of clones, 90% to 95% occurring once. The material was peripheral blood, obtained on day 0 of MenACWY control vaccination. The receptors derive from an adult in good health. CDR3s include the opening cysteine and the closing phenylalanine or tryptophan. The D gene is left open where the match is weak. Expanded clones get a size class; other rows say once, few or many, or leave the size out.

>TRBJ1-5|NA|NA|TRBV24-1
CATSAGDSNQPQHF
TGTGCCACCAGTGCGGGGGACAGCAATCAGCCCCAGCATTTT
>TRBJ1-1|TRBD1|NA|TRBV6-2/TRBV6-3
CASSYPTGQGGNTEAFF
TGTGCCAGCAGTTACCCCACTGGACAGGGGGGAAACACTGAAGCTTTCTTT
>TRBJ2-2|NA|NA|TRBV5-1
CASSFAVYTGELFF
TGCGCCAGCAGCTTTGCGGTATACACCGGGGAGCTGTTTTTT
>TRBJ1-1|NA|NA|TRBV6-5
CASRTWGNTEAFF
TGTGCCAGCAGAACATGGGGGAACACTGAAGCTTTCTTT
>TRBJ2-2|NA|NA|TRBV7-3
CASSPGPAPGELFF
TGTGCCAGCAGCCCGGGACCAGCCCCCGGGGAGCTGTTTTTT
>TRBJ2-5|TRBD2|NA|TRBV19
CASSITLAGRQETQYF
TGTGCCAGTAGTATAACTCTAGCGGGACGGCAAGAGACCCAGTACTTC
>TRBJ2-7|TRBD2|NA|TRBV11-1
CASSLMKAAGGEQYF
TGTGCCAGCAGCTTAATGAAGGCAGCGGGAGGCGAGCAGTACTTC
>TRBJ1-4|NA|NA|TRBV28
CASSPPGGGPNEKLFF
TGTGCCAGCAGTCCACCTGGGGGTGGACCTAATGAAAAACTGTTTTTT
>TRBJ2-7|TRBD2|NA|TRBV15
CATSTLAGRAEEQYF
TGTGCCACCAGCACCCTTGCGGGGAGGGCAGAGGAGCAGTACTTC
>TRBJ1-2|NA|few|TRBV2
CASRKGGADYGYTF
TGTGCCAGCAGAAAGGGGGGGGCGGACTATGGCTACACCTTC
>TRBJ2-4|TRBD1|NA|TRBV19
CASRPGQGGNIQYF
TGTGCCAGTAGGCCGGGACAGGGAGGCAACATTCAGTACTTC
>TRBJ1-4|NA|NA|TRBV4-1
CASSQDPAATNEKLFF
TGCGCCAGCAGCCAAGATCCAGCTGCAACTAATGAAAAACTGTTTTTT
>TRBJ2-1|TRBD2|once|TRBV10-2
CASSALSGTLDEQFF
TGCGCCAGCAGTGCCCTAAGCGGGACTTTGGATGAGCAGTTCTTC
>TRBJ1-4|NA|NA|TRBV4-1
CASSPGQGTNEKLFF
TGCGCCAGCAGCCCCGGGCAGGGAACTAATGAAAAACTGTTTTTT
>TRBJ2-7|TRBD2|NA|TRBV5-6
CASSLRAGGIPEQYF
TGTGCCAGCAGCTTGAGGGCGGGAGGGATTCCGGAGCAGTACTTC
>TRBJ1-1|NA|NA|TRBV5-1
CASSLSSGDTEAFF
TGCGCCAGCAGCTTGTCCTCCGGGGACACTGAAGCTTTCTTT
>TRBJ1-6|TRBD1|NA|TRBV5-1
CASRPWSGTADNSPLHF
TGCGCCAGCCGCCCTTGGTCGGGGACAGCAGATAATTCACCCCTCCACTTT
>TRBJ2-3|NA|NA|TRBV21-1
CASSPAWPLSTDTQYF
TGTGCCAGCAGCCCCGCGTGGCCCTTGAGCACAGATACGCAGTATTTT
>TRBJ2-7|TRBD2|NA|TRBV10-1
CASSELAGGYEQYF
TGCGCCAGCAGTGAGTTAGCGGGAGGGTACGAGCAGTACTTC
>TRBJ2-3|TRBD2|NA|TRBV7-2
CASRLAGAGGPTDTQYF
TGTGCCAGCAGGTTAGCGGGGGCCGGGGGCCCCACAGATACGCAGTATTTT
>TRBJ1-1|NA|once|TRBV4-3
CASSQEILGAEAFF
TGCGCCAGCAGCCAAGAAATCCTAGGGGCTGAAGCTTTCTTT